This record concerns one T cell receptor (beta chain) sequence. The antigen remains undetermined. This sample stems from a study of shared clonotypes between healthy human individuals. Assay: immunoSEQ multiplex PCR; the TCRdb copy retains only in-frame clones and omits some. The sample holds over 2 million clones, about 95% seen once. CD8 cells regarded as naive lacked CD45RO, were positively chosen for CCR7, and omitted terminally differentiated effector memory CD45RA+ cells. The CDR3 is 15 residues long. CDR1 and CDR2 (germline): SGHNT, YYREEE (reference sequence). The V segment lost 1 base and the J segment 1 base; nucleotides outside the gene matches: 2. Notes on the study in general: The authors sampled blood alone, and tissue repertoires likely differ.

The genes are TRBV5-4 and TRBJ2-5, with TRBD2 identical over 9 bases. Sequenced material: naive CD8+ T cells sorted from blood. The TCR comes from a man between 18 and 35 years old in good health. The CDR3: CASSLRGGGQETQYF. In nucleotides, the CDR3 is TGTGCCAGCAGCTTGCGCGGGGGGGGCCAAGAGACCCAGTACTTC.